The source of this TCR beta chain is a study of cytomegalovirus exposure and HLA in healthy donors. About this clone itself: The junction and the germline gene differ at one end; a read error may be behind it.

The PCR had 60 Vbeta and 13 Jbeta primers. Data came from immunoSEQ multiplex PCR; TCRdb stores just in-frame clones and leaves some out. The profile covers about 76,000 clones, with 79% appearing a single time and 2.5% taken by the ten largest. This CDR3 has 16 residues. Germline CDR1 reads SEHNR; CDR2 reads FQNEAQ (reference sequence). The TCR comes from a young man in good health and CMV-seronegative. This chain uses TRBV7-9 with TRBJ2-1; no clear D gene. Material: PBMCs. The CDR3 DNA reads TGTTCCAGCAGCCCCCCCTTTGGGCAATCCTACAATGAGCAGTTCTTC. Its protein product is CSSSPPFGQSYNEQFF.